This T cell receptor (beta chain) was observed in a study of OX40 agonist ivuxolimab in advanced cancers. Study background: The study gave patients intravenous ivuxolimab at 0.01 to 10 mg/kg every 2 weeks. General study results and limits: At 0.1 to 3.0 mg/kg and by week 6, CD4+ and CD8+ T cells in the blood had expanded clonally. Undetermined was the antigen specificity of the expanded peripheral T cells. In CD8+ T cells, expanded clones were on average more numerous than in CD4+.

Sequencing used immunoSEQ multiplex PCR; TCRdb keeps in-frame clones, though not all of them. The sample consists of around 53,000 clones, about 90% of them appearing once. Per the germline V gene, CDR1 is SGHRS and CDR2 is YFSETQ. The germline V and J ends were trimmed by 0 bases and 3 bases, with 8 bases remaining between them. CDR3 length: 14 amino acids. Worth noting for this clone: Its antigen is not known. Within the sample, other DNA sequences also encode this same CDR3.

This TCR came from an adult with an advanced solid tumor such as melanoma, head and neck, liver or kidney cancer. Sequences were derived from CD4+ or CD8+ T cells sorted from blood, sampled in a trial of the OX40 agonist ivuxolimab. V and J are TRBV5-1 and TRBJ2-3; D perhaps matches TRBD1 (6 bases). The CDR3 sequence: CASSLGGRTDTQYF. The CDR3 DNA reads TGCGCCAGCAGCTTGGGGGGGCGTACAGATACGCAGTATTTT.